The rows below give T cell receptor beta chains drawn from one sample of a study of OX40 agonist ivuxolimab in advanced cancers. Sequenced by immunoSEQ multiplex PCR; TCRdb stores in-frame clones only, minus some. The sample records about 81,000 clones, about 80% being singletons. This specimen was CD4+ or CD8+ T cells sorted from blood, taken in a trial of the OX40 agonist ivuxolimab. These receptors came from an adult with an advanced solid tumor such as melanoma, head and neck, liver or kidney cancer. Both conserved end residues are part of each CDR3. The D gene is left open where the match is weak. Expanded clones are given a class, and other clones once, few, many or no size at all.

v_call,clone_size,j_call,d_call,cdr3_nt,cdr3_aa
TRBV2,few,TRBJ2-5,.,TGTGCCAGCAGTGAAGGGGGTAGGACCCGAGAGACCCAGTACTTC,CASSEGGRTRETQYF
TRBV6-5,.,TRBJ2-1,.,TGTGCCAGCAGCCGCCAACTAGTCTACAATGAGCAGTTCTTC,CASSRQLVYNEQFF
TRBV11-1,.,TRBJ2-1,TRBD1,TGTGCCAGCAGTCGGGGACAGCGGAACAATGAGCAGTTCTTC,CASSRGQRNNEQFF
TRBV28,.,TRBJ2-2,.,TGTGCCAGCAGGGTGCGCCAAATCCCGACTGGCGGGGACACCGGGGAGCTGTTTTTT,CASRVRQIPTGGDTGELFF
TRBV19,.,TRBJ2-3,.,TGTGCCAGTAGTCTAGGCAGTCCAGATACGCAGTATTTT,CASSLGSPDTQYF
TRBV2,.,TRBJ2-2,.,TGTGCCAGCAAGAGAGGCCAGGGTCTCGGGGAGCTGTTTTTT,CASKRGQGLGELFF
TRBV28,few,TRBJ2-1,.,TGTGCCAGCAGATCGACTAGGAATGAGCAGTTCTTC,CASRSTRNEQFF
TRBV27,.,TRBJ2-1,TRBD1,TGTGCCAGCAGTACAAACAGGGGGCCCTACAATGAGCAGTTCTTC,CASSTNRGPYNEQFF
TRBV19,few,TRBJ1-1,TRBD1,TGTGCCAGTAGCGGACAGGAACGAATGAACACTGAAGCTTTCTTT,CASSGQERMNTEAFF
TRBV9,.,TRBJ1-5,TRBD1,TGTGCCAGCAGCGCGGGACAGGGGGCGAACCCCAATCAGCCCCAGCATTTT,CASSAGQGANPNQPQHF
TRBV7-8,.,TRBJ1-5,.,TGTGCCAGCAGCTTAGAGTCCTTTTCATATAGCAATCAGCCCCAGCATTTT,CASSLESFSYSNQPQHF
TRBV15,.,TRBJ2-5,.,TGTGCCACCAGCAGAGATATGGGGGCTCTTACTCCCGGTTTGTCGACCCAGTACTTC,CATSRDMGALTPGLSTQYF
TRBV5-6,.,TRBJ2-2,.,TGTGCCAGCAGCTTGTATGGGTCCGGGGAGCTGTTTTTT,CASSLYGSGELFF
TRBV6-5,.,TRBJ1-1,.,TGTGCCAGCGAAGAGGGGGGCAAAGCTTTCTTT,CASEEGGKAFF
TRBV28,.,TRBJ2-5,.,TGTGCCAGCAGTCAAATTCCTCACCAAGAGACCCAGTACTTC,CASSQIPHQETQYF
TRBV5-4,once,TRBJ2-2,TRBD1,TGTGCCAGCAGCTCCGGGACAGGGGACACCGGGGAGCTGTTTTTT,CASSSGTGDTGELFF
TRBV6-4,.,TRBJ2-2,.,TGTGCCAGCAGCCCTCTTGCGTCGGGCACCGGGGAGCTGTTTTTT,CASSPLASGTGELFF
TRBV29-1,.,TRBJ2-6,TRBD1,TGCAGCGTTGTGGGTCGGGACAGGGCTTCTGGGGCCAACGTCCTGACTTTC,CSVVGRDRASGANVLTF
TRBV9,.,TRBJ2-3,.,TGTGCCAGCAGCGCCCATGGCCTAGGGCCGGGAGTTGGGGCGGATACGCAGTATTTT,CASSAHGLGPGVGADTQYF
TRBV2,.,TRBJ1-4,.,TGTGCCAGCGCACCGGGAGAAAAACTGTTTTTT,CASAPGEKLFF
TRBV4-1,once,TRBJ2-7,TRBD1,TGCGCCAGCAGCCCCCGTTCCGGGACAGCCACCTACGAGCAGTACTTC,CASSPRSGTATYEQYF
TRBV27,.,TRBJ1-4,TRBD1,TGTGCCAGCAGAGCAACAGGGGGGGGTGAAAAACTGTTTTTT,CASRATGGGEKLFF
TRBV7-9,few,TRBJ1-2,.,TGTGCCAGCAGTGTGGACAGACGGGGCTACACCTTC,CASSVDRRGYTF
TRBV7-8,.,TRBJ2-1,TRBD2,TGTGCCAGCACAATTCGACTAGCGGGAGTGGATGAGCAGTTCTTC,CASTIRLAGVDEQFF
TRBV13,.,TRBJ2-1,TRBD2,TGTGCCAGCATCCTGTCCGCGGGGGGGAATGAGCAGTTCTTC,CASILSAGGNEQFF
TRBV10-2,.,TRBJ2-1,TRBD1,TGCGCCAGCGTTATGCCACAGGGGATTGAGCAGTTCTTC,CASVMPQGIEQFF
TRBV10-3,.,TRBJ1-4,.,TGTGCCATCAAAGCCTCAACTAATGAAAAACTGTTTTTT,CAIKASTNEKLFF
TRBV2,.,TRBJ2-1,TRBD2,TGTGCCAGCAGCGGACTAGCGGGAGGGTCGGAGCAGTTCTTC,CASSGLAGGSEQFF
TRBV28,.,TRBJ2-7,.,TGTGCCAGCAGCTCCATATGGGGGGCTACCTACGAGCAGTACTTC,CASSSIWGATYEQYF
TRBV28,.,TRBJ2-5,TRBD1,TGTGCCAGCAGTGCCCCCCGACAGGGGGGATGGCAAGAGACCCAGTACTTC,CASSAPRQGGWQETQYF
TRBV5-4,.,TRBJ1-1,TRBD1,TGTGCCAGCAGCTTGGCAAATCAGGGGGCGCGCACTGAAGCTTTCTTT,CASSLANQGARTEAFF
TRBV27,few,TRBJ1-1,.,TGTGCCAGCAGTTTAGGCCTAAACACTGAAGCTTTCTTT,CASSLGLNTEAFF
TRBV2,.,TRBJ1-5,.,TGTGCCAGCAGTGACCGAAGCAGGAGGAATCAGCCCCAGCATTTT,CASSDRSRRNQPQHF
TRBV28,.,TRBJ2-7,.,TGTGCCAGCAGTTCATCCGGCGGGGGCGATGGTGAGCAGTACTTC,CASSSSGGGDGEQYF
TRBV7-9,.,TRBJ1-1,.,TGTGCCAGCAGCGCCGCAGGGTATTCACCTGAAGCTTTCTTT,CASSAAGYSPEAFF
TRBV7-9,.,TRBJ1-3,.,TGTGCCAGCAGCATCAGGGGCGGGCGAGGAAACACCATATATTTT,CASSIRGGRGNTIYF
TRBV11-3,once,TRBJ1-5,TRBD1,TGTGCCAGCAGCTTGGACAGGGAGGGTCAGCCCCAGCATTTT,CASSLDREGQPQHF
TRBV2,few,TRBJ1-4,.,TGTGCCAGCGGAGCGGACAGACTGTTTTTT,CASGADRLFF
TRBV11-2,.,TRBJ2-5,.,TGTGCCACGATGGGGCCCCGCCAAGAGACCCAGTACTTC,CATMGPRQETQYF
TRBV18,.,TRBJ2-5,.,TGTGCCAGCTCTCAAACACGGCAGGAGACCCAGTACTTC,CASSQTRQETQYF
TRBV5-1,.,TRBJ1-2,.,TGCGCCAGCAGCTTGGACAGAGTCTATGGCTACACCTTC,CASSLDRVYGYTF
TRBV4-2,.,TRBJ2-1,.,TGTGCCAGCAGCCAATACGACGACAATGAGCAGTTCTTC,CASSQYDDNEQFF
TRBV27,.,TRBJ2-1,.,TGTGCCAGCAGTCACTTCGCCAAGGCTGGGCAGTTCTTC,CASSHFAKAGQFF
TRBV7-6,.,TRBJ2-7,.,TGTGCCAGCAGCTTATTAAAAGACGAGCAGTACTTC,CASSLLKDEQYF
TRBV28,once,TRBJ2-2,.,TGTGCCAGCAAAGGTCCCCCGCCCCAGAACACCGGGGAGCTGTTTTTT,CASKGPPPQNTGELFF
TRBV7-9,.,TRBJ2-3,.,TGTGCCAGCAGCTTAGGGCTAGCTCCCGATACGCAGTATTTT,CASSLGLAPDTQYF
TRBV7-9,few,TRBJ1-5,.,TGTGCCAGCAGTTCAACAGGAAATAGCAATCAGCCCCAGCATTTT,CASSSTGNSNQPQHF
TRBV5-4,once,TRBJ2-7,TRBD2,TGTGCCAGCAGCTTGTCGAGACTAGCGGGAGTCGAGCAGTACTTC,CASSLSRLAGVEQYF